This TCR beta chain was found in a study of identical twins. The CDR3 sequence is 18 residues long. The V gene lost 2 bases and the J gene lost 5 bases, with 21 bases spanning the gap. The germline V gene encodes CDR1 SGHAT and CDR2 FQNNGV. This clonotype was counted ten times or more. Antigen: not known. A single record per CDR3 protein comes from TCRdb applying MiXCR to the 5' RACE reads. The repertoire holds fewer than 650,000 distinct CDR3 sequences, with roughly 6.6% as singletons. Study findings and constraints: The abundant beta clonotypes from cord blood had fewer insertions, and memory repertoires had none of this. For zero-insertion analyses, partial confounding could come from invariant MAIT and iNKT cells.

These data also featured in a second study, about yellow fever vaccine responses in identical twins.

The chain joins TRBV11-2 to TRBJ2-2, with a weak D call TRBD1 (6 bases). Sequencing was done on a sample of PBMCs. The TCR sequence derives from a woman younger than 35 in good health. The DNA of the CDR3 is TGTGCCAGCAGCTTACTCCTGTTAGACAGGAGATCGACCGGGGAGCTGTTTTTT. Amino acid sequence: CASSLLLLDRRSTGELFF.